The 9 T cell receptor beta chains presented below share a single source sample, sequenced in a study of shared clonotypes between healthy human individuals. The table came from immunoSEQ multiplex PCR; TCRdb's copy has only in-frame clones and leaves some out. The data show around 700,000 clones, approximately 75% seen once. Sequenced: memory CD4+ T cells sorted from blood. Documented subset: CD45RA-negative fraction. The source of these receptors is a woman in her thirties in good health.

The CDR3 DNA sequence: TGTGCCAGCAAAAAACAGGGTACAGGGGCTAATGAAAAACTGTTTTTT. Translated, it gives CASKKQGTGANEKLFF. This chain connects TRBV6-6 to TRBJ1-4; TRBD1 agrees at 7 bases. With V trimmed by 7 bases and J by 3 bases, 11 bases remained unmatched. Germline V gives CDR1 MNHNY, CDR2 SVGAGI (reference sequence). The CDR3 is 16 amino acids.

The chain links TRBV6-1 to TRBJ2-7; TRBD2 agrees at 7 bases. Germline V gene lookup returns CDR1 MNHNS and CDR2 SASEGT. This CDR3 has 16 residues. Trimming took 4 bases from V and 3 from J; bases not matched to a gene: 12. DNA for the CDR3: TGTGCCAGCAGTGGGGTGGGGCTAGCGGCAAACTACGAGCAGTACTTC. It specifies CASSGVGLAANYEQYF.

This chain's CDR3 is CASSPDRGTNTGELFF. In DNA, the CDR3 is TGCGCCAGCAGTCCTGACAGGGGCACGAACACCGGGGAGCTGTTTTTT. V is TRBV5-1 and J is TRBJ2-2; 8 nucleotides match TRBD1. V lost 5 bases, J lost 0 bases, and 6 bases stayed unmatched. The CDR3 totals 16 residues. Germline values: CDR1 SGHRS, CDR2 YFSETQ.

This clone was detected a few times. The V call is TRBV6-5, the J call TRBJ1-4; 10 bases match TRBD1. Germline V CDR1 and CDR2: MNHEY, SVGAGI. This CDR3 is built from 15 residues. V lost 2 bases, J lost 8 bases, and 5 bases stayed unmatched. The CDR3 sequence is CASSYTGTGVEKLFF. CDR3 sequence (DNA): TGTGCCAGCAGTTACACCGGGACAGGGGTCGAAAAACTGTTTTTT.

The chain carries TRBV27 and TRBJ1-4; D is unresolved. There are 14 residues in the CDR3. Germline CDR1 reads MNHEY; CDR2 reads SMNVEV (reference sequence). Trimming cost V 6 bases and J 3 bases, with 11 bases left between them. CDR3 amino acids: CASRSRHANEKLFF. As DNA, the CDR3 is TGTGCCAGCAGGTCCCGACACGCTAATGAAAAACTGTTTTTT.

The chain joins TRBV10-2 to TRBJ2-7; 7 bases align to TRBD1. The length of the CDR3 is 14 residues. The ends lost 9 bases at V and 7 bases at J; junction bases unmatched: 15. Germline V gives CDR1 WSHSY, CDR2 SAAADI. CDR3 in amino acids: CASSSPGGSREQYF. For the CDR3, the DNA is TGCGCCAGTAGTTCACCAGGGGGTAGTAGAGAGCAGTACTTC.

J is TRBJ1-1 and V is TRBV7-8; D is unresolved. CDR3 length equals 14 residues. Germline V CDR1 and CDR2: SGHVS, FQNEAQ. V lost 2 bases and J lost 0, with 7 bases in between. The DNA of the CDR3 is TGTGCCAGCAGCTTAAGGAAAATGAACACTGAAGCTTTCTTT. This sequence encodes CASSLRKMNTEAFF. The entire variable domain, with the rest obtained from reference TRBV7-8 and TRBJ1-1, is as follows: GAGVSQSPRYKVAKRGQDVALRCDPISGHVSLFWYQQALGQGPEFLTYFQNEAQLDKSGLPSDRFFAERPEGSVSTLKIQRTQQEDSAVYLCASSLRKMNTEAFFGQGTRLTVV.

V and J are TRBV5-5 and TRBJ2-3; no reliable D call. The CDR3 sequence is 15 residues long. Deletions cut 4 bases from V and 2 bases from J, with 14 bases between. Per the germline V gene, CDR1 is SGHKS and CDR2 is YYEKEE (reference sequence). CDR3 region: CASSATERNTDTQYF. The CDR3 DNA reads as TGTGCCAGCAGCGCTACCGAGAGAAACACAGATACGCAGTATTTT.

The rearrangement links TRBV6-6 to TRBJ2-7, with 11 positions matching TRBD2. The CDR3 length is 16 residues. Germline V gene sequence: CDR1 MNHNY, CDR2 SVGAGI (reference sequence). V dropped 4 bases and J dropped 3; count of bases not matched to a gene: 8. The CDR3 loop is CASSFDSGTSGYEQYF. CDR3 DNA: TGTGCCAGCAGTTTCGACTCCGGGACTAGCGGCTACGAGCAGTACTTC.